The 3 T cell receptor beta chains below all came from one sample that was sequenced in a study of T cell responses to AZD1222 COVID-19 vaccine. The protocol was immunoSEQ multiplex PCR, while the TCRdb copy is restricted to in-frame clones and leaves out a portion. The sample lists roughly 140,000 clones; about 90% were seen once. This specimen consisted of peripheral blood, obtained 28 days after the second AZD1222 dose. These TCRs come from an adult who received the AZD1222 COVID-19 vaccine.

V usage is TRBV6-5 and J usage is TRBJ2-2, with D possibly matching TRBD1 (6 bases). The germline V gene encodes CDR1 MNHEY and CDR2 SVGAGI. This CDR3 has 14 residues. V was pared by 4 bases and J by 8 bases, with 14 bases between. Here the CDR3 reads CASSSRDIVGELFF. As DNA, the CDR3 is TGTGCCAGCAGTTCCCGGGACATAGTGGGGGAGCTGTTTTTT.

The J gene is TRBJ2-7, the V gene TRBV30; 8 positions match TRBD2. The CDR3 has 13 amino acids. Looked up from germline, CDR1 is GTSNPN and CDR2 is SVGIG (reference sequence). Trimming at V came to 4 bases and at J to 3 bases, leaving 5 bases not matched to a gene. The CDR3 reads CAWKLTSVYEQYF. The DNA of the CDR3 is TGTGCCTGGAAACTGACTAGCGTCTACGAGCAGTACTTC.

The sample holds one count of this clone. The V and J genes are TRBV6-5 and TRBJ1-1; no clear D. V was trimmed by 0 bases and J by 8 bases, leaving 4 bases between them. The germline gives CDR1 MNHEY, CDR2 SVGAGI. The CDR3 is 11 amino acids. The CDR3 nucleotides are TGTGCCAGCAGTTACTCGCAGGAAGCTTTCTTT. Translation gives CASSYSQEAFF.